The clone carrying this TCR beta chain was detected once. V shed 2 bases, J shed 8 bases, and the junction held 8 bases outside the gene matches. Germline assignment: CDR1 MNHEY and CDR2 SVGEGT. This CDR3 contains 15 residues. The sample comes from a study of blood T cell repertoires in COVID-19. Across the whole study: Researchers got acute and convalescent COVID-19 samples from the United States, Italy and Spain. Sources were T cells, B-cell-depleted T cells, or PBMCs; the material itself was cDNA or gDNA.

In the original analysis: By means of reference gene primer amplification, nucleated cell counts were estimated. The method was immunoSEQ multiplex PCR; TCRdb's version includes in-frame clones alone and lacks a portion of them. That table gives V, J and clone size, and the DNA gave D and trimming. Seen here are about 200,000 clones, 84% observed once, and the top ten hold around 7.5%. Study members were between roughly 18 and 89 years old and lived in around 24 US regions. This clonotype was sampled from a man aged 40-55 years who had recovered from COVID-19. The rearrangement links TRBV6-2 or TRBV6-3 to TRBJ1-4; 7 positions match TRBD1. What was sequenced was PBMCs or T cells enriched from blood (not recorded which). In nucleotides, the CDR3 is TGTGCCAGCAGTTACAATGGAGGGGGCCACGAAAAACTGTTTTTT. Translated, it gives CASSYNGGGHEKLFF.